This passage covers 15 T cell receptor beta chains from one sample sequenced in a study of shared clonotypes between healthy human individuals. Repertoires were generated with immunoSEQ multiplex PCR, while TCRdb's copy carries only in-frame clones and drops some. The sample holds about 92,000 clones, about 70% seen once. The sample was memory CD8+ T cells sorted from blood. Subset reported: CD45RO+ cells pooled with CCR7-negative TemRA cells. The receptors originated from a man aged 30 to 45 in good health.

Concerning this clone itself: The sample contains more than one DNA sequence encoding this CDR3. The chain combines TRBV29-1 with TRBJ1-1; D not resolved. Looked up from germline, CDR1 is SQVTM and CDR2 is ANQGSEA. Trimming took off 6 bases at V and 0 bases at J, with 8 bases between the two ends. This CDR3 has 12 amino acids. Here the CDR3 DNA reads TGCAGCGTAACCCGCATGAACACTGAAGCTTTCTTT. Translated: CSVTRMNTEAFF.

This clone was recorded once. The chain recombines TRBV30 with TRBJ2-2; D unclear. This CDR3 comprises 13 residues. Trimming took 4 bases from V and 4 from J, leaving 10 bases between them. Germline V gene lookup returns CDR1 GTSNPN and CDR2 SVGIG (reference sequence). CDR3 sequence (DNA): TGTGCCTGGAAAGGGCTCGTCACCGGGGAGCTGTTTTTT. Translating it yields CAWKGLVTGELFF.

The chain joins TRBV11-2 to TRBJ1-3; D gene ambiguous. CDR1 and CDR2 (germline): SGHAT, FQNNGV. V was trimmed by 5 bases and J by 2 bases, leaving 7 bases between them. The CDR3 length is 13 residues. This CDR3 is CASSPLPGNTIYF. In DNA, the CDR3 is TGTGCCAGCAGCCCCCTCCCTGGAAACACCATATATTTT.

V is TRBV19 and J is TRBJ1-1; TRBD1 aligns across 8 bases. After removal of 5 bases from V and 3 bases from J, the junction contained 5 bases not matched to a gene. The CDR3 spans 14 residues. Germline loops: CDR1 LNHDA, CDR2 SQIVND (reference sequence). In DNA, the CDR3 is TGTGCCAGTAGTGCCGGGACAGGATACACTGAAGCTTTCTTT. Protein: CASSAGTGYTEAFF.

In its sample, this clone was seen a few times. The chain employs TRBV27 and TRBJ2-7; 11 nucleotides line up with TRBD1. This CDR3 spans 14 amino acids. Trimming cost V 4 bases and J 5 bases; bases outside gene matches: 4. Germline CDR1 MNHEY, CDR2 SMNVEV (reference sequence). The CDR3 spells CASSWTGGIDEQYF. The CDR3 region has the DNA TGTGCCAGCAGTTGGACAGGGGGCATCGACGAGCAGTACTTC.

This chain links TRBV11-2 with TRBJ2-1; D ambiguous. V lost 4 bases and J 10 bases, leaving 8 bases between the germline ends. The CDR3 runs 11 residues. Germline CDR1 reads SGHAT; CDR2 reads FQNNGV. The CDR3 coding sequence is TGTGCCAGCAGCTCCTCCCGGGAGCAGTTCTTC. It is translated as CASSSSREQFF.

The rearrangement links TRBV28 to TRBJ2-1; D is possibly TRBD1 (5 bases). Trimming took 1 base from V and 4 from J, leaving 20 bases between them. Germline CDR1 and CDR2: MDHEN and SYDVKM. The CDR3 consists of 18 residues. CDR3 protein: CASSLSETAMPGYNEQFF. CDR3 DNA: TGTGCCAGCAGTTTATCAGAGACAGCAATGCCAGGATACAATGAGCAGTTCTTC.

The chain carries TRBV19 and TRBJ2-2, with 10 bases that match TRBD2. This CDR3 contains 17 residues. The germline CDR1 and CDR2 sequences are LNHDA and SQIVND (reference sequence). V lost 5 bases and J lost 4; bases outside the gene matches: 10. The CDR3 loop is CASSASGRAQVTGELFF. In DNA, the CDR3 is TGTGCCAGTAGTGCCAGCGGGAGGGCCCAGGTCACCGGGGAGCTGTTTTTT.

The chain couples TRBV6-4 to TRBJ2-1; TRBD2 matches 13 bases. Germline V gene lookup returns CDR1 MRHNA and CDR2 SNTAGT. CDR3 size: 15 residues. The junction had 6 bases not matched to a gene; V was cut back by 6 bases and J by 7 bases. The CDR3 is CASSRTSGGGNEQFF. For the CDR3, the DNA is TGTGCCAGCAGCCGGACTAGCGGGGGAGGTAATGAGCAGTTCTTC.

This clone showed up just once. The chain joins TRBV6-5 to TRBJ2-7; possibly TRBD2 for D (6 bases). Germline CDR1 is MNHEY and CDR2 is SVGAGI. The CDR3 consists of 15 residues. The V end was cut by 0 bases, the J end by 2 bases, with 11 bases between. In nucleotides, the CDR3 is TGTGCCAGCAGTTACTCCCCGCGGGGACCCTACGAGCAGTACTTC. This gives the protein CASSYSPRGPYEQYF.

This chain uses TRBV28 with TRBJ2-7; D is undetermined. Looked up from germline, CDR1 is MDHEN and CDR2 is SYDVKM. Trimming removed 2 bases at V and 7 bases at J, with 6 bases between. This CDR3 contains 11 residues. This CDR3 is CASSLEREQYF. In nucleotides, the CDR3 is TGTGCCAGCAGTTTAGAAAGGGAGCAGTACTTC.

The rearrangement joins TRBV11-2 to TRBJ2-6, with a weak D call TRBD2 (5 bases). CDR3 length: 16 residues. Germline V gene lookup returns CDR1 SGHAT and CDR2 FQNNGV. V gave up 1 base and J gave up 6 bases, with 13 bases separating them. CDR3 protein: CASSLVGSTLANVLTF. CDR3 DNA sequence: TGTGCCAGCAGCTTAGTAGGGAGTACTCTGGCCAACGTCCTGACTTTC.

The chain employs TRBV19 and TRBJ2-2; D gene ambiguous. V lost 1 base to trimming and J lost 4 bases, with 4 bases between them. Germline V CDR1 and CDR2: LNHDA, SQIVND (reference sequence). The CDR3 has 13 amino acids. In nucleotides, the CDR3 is TGTGCCAGTAGTATAGGGGCCACCGGGGAGCTGTTTTTT. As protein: CASSIGATGELFF.

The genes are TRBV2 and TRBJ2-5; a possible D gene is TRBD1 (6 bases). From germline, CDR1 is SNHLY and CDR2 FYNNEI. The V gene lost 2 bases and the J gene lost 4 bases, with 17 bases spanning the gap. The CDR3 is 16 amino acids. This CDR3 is CASSERSAGDRETQYF. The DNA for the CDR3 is TGTGCCAGCAGTGAAAGGTCGGCAGGGGACCGAGAGACCCAGTACTTC.

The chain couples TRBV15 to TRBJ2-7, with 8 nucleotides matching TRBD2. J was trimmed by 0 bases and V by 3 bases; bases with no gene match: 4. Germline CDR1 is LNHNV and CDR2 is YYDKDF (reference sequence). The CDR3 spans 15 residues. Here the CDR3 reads CATSSELAASYEQYF. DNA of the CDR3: TGTGCCACCAGCAGTGAACTAGCGGCCTCCTACGAGCAGTACTTC.